Described below is a single TCR beta chain sequence and its context. Only in-frame clones appear in the TCRdb table, and some are missing; sequencing was by immunoSEQ multiplex PCR. The sample has over 450,000 clones, more than 75% seen once; the top ten hold roughly 0.013%. This specimen comes from a study of shared T cell receptors in the human thymus. The ends lost 5 bases at V and 2 bases at J; junction bases unmatched: 20. Germline values: CDR1 MNHEY, CDR2 SMNVEV (reference sequence). This CDR3 has 20 residues. The sample was also reused in another study, on human thymus T cells.

The rearrangement uses TRBV27 and TRBJ1-5; TRBD1 aligns across 8 bases. This receptor was identified in a boy under two years old with a congenital heart defect. The source material was thymocytes. CDR3 in DNA: TGTGCCAGCAGTCCGGGACAGGACCTCCCGCACTTGGAGGGCAATCAGCCCCAGCATTTT. Protein sequence: CASSPGQDLPHLEGNQPQHF.